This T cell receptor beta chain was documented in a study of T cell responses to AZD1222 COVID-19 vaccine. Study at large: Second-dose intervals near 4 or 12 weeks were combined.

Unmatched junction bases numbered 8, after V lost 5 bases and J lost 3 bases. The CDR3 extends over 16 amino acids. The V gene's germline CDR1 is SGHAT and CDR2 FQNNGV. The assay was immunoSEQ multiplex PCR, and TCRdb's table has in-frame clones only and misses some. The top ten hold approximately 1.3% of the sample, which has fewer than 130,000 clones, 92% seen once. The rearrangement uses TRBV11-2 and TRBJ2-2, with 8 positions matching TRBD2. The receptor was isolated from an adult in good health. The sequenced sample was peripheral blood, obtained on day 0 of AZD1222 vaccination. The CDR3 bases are TGTGCCAGCAGCCTACGGAGCGGGGGATACACCGGGGAGCTGTTTTTT. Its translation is CASSLRSGGYTGELFF.